The TCR beta chain described here comes from a study of T cells after yellow fever vaccination. In this sample, this clonotype turned up a few times. Germline V gene data show CDR1 as SGHTA and CDR2 as FQGNSA. Trimming removed 5 bases from V and 8 bases from J, with 21 bases in between. The CDR3 totals 15 residues. One entry per CDR3 protein results from TCRdb running MiXCR on the 5' RACE reads. The sample shows a few hundred thousand distinct CDR3 sequences, about 5.2% of them seen only once. The chain combines TRBV7-2 with TRBJ1-2; TRBD1 might be the D (6 bases). This clonotype originated in a man aged 18 to 30 who received the YFV17D yellow fever vaccine. The material was CD4+ T cells sorted from PBMCs, obtained on the day of the yellow fever booster vaccination. The CDR3 region is CASSAYRDQVLGYTF. As DNA, the CDR3 is TGTGCCAGCAGCGCATACAGGGATCAAGTTTTGGGCTACACCTTC.